This T cell receptor (beta chain) emerged from a study of cytomegalovirus exposure and HLA in healthy donors. Trimming took off 5 bases at V and 13 bases at J, with 21 bases between the two ends. Germline lookup yields CDR1 SGHTA and CDR2 FQGNSA. This CDR3 region has 15 residues. This clone was seen once. Data came from immunoSEQ multiplex PCR; TCRdb stores just in-frame clones and leaves some out. Of roughly 330,000 clones listed, approximately 86% are singletons. Material: PBMCs. This sequence joins TRBV7-2 and TRBJ2-6; weak D call: TRBD2 (6 bases). This receptor was obtained from a woman in her twenties or thirties in good health and CMV-seropositive. CDR3 residues: CASSPGGTDSGVLTF. CDR3 nucleotide sequence: TGTGCCAGCAGCCCCGGCGGGACGGACTCGGGGGTCCTGACTTTC.